Sequencing of this T cell receptor (beta chain) was carried out in a study of OX40 agonist ivuxolimab in advanced cancers. Whole-study context: In this cohort, patients received ivuxolimab, an agonistic anti-OX40 (CD134) antibody. Overall study findings and caveats: With doses of 0.1-3.0 mg/kg, partial responders showed among the lowest clonal expansion. In CD8+ T cells, expanded clones were on average more numerous than in CD4+.

The data were produced by immunoSEQ multiplex PCR, yet TCRdb's version contains in-frame clones alone and is incomplete. Among about 79,000 clones listed, approximately 90% were seen once. Of note for this clone: Its antigen remains unknown.

The germline CDR1 and CDR2 sequences are KGHSH and LQKENI. Between the trimmed V and J ends, which lost 6 bases and 3 bases, there was a span of 15 bases. The CDR3 has 15 residues. The specimen comprised CD4+ or CD8+ T cells sorted from blood, sampled in a trial of the OX40 agonist ivuxolimab. This sequence was found in an adult with an advanced solid tumor such as melanoma, head and neck, liver or kidney cancer. V and J are TRBV18 and TRBJ1-3; no definite D call. CDR3 amino acids: CASSPDPLFGNTIYF. The CDR3 nucleotides read TGTGCCAGCTCCCCGGACCCTTTATTTGGAAACACCATATATTTT. Together with reference TRBV18 and TRBJ1-3, the CDR3 gives the full variable domain: NAGVMQNPRHLVRRRGQEARLRCSPMKGHSHVYWYRQLPEEGLKFMVYLQKENIIDESGMPKERFSAEFPKEGPSILRIQQVVRGDSAAYFCASSPDPLFGNTIYFGEGSWLTVV.